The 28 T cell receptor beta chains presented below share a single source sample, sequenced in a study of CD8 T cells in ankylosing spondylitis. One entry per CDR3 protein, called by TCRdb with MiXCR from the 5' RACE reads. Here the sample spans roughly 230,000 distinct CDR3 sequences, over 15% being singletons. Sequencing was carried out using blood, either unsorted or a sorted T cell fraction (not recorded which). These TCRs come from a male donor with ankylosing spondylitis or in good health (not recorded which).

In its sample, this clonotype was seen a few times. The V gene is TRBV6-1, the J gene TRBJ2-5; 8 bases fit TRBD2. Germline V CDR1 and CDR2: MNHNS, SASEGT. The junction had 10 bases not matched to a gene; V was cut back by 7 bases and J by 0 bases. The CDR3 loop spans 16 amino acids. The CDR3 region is CASTLISGTYQETQYF. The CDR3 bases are TGTGCCAGCACTCTGATTAGCGGGACGTACCAAGAGACCCAGTACTTC.

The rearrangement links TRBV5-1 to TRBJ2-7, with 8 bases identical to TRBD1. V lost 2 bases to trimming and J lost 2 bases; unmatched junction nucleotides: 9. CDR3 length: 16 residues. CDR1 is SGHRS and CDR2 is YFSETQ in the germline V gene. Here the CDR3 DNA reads TGCGCCAGCAGCTTAGCCCCGGGACAGGTTACCTACGAGCAGTACTTC. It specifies CASSLAPGQVTYEQYF.

This chain's CDR3 is CASSDTQSNTGELFF. CDR3 in DNA: TGTGCCAGCAGTGACACACAGTCGAACACCGGGGAGCTGTTTTTT. The V call is TRBV25-1, the J call TRBJ2-2; D ambiguous. This CDR3 region has 15 residues. Trimming left V 3 bases short and J 0 bases short, with 8 bases between. Germline assignment: CDR1 MGHDK and CDR2 SYGVNS.

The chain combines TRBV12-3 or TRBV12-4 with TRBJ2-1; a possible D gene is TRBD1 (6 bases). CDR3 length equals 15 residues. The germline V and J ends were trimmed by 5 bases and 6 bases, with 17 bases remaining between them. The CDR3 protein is CASSPLGTPSNEQFF. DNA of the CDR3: TGTGCCAGCAGTCCTCTCGGGACACCTTCCAATGAGCAGTTCTTC.

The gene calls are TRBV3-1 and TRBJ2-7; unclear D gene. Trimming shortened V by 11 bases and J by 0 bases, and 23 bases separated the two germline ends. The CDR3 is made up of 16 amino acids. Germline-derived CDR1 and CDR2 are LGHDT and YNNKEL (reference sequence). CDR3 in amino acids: CASCQDSAKSSYEQYF. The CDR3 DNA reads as TGTGCCTCCTGCCAAGATTCAGCTAAGAGCTCCTACGAGCAGTACTTC.

CDR3 protein: CASSQDGFTGELFF. The CDR3 nucleotides are TGTGCCAGCAGCCAAGATGGGTTTACCGGGGAGCTGTTTTTT. The rearrangement uses TRBV3-1 and TRBJ2-2; D is unclear. The germline V gene encodes CDR1 LGHDT and CDR2 YNNKEL (reference sequence). Trimming removed 0 bases from V and 5 bases from J, with 7 bases in between. The CDR3 sequence is 14 residues long.

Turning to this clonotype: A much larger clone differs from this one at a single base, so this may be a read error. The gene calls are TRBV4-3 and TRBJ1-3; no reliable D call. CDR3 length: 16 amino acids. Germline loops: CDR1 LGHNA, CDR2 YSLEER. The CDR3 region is CASGQDSGGSGNTIYF. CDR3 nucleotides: TGCGCCAGCGGCCAAGATTCAGGAGGCTCTGGAAACACCATATATTTT.

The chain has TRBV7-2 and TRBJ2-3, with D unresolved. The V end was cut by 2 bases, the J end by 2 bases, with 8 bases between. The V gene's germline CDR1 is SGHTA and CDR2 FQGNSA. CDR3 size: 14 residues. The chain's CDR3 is CASSLHVSTDTQYF. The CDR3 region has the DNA TGTGCCAGCAGCTTACATGTGTCCACAGATACGCAGTATTTT.

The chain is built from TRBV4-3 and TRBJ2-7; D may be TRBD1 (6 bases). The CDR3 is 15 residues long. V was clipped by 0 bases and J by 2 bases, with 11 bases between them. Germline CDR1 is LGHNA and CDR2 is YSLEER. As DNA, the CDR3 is TGCGCCAGCAGCCAAGATCCCGGGACACCCTACGAGCAGTACTTC. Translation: CASSQDPGTPYEQYF.

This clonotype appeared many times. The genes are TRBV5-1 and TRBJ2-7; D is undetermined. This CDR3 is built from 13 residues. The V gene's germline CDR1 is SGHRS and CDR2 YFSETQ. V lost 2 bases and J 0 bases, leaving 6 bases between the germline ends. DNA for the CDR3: TGCGCCAGCAGCTTCGCTAGCTCCTACGAGCAGTACTTC. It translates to CASSFASSYEQYF. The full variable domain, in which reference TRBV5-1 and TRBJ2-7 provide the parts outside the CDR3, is KAGVTQTPRYLIKTRGQQVTLSCSPISGHRSVSWYQQTPGQGLQFLFEYFSETQRNKGNFPGRFSGRQFSNSRSEMNVSTLELGDSALYLCASSFASSYEQYFGPGTRLTVT.

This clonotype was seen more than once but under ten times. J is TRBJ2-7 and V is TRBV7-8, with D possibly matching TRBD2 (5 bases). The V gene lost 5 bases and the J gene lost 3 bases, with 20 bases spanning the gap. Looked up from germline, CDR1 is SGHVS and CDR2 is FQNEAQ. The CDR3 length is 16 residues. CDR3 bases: TGTGCCAGCAGCCAAGCGACTACCCAACGGAGCTACGAGCAGTACTTC. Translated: CASSQATTQRSYEQYF.

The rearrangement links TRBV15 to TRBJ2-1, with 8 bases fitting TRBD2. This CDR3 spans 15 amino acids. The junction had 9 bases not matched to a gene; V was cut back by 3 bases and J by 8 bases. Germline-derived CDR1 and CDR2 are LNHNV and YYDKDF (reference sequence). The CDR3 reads CATSRGEAGVYEQFF. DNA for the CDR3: TGTGCCACCAGCAGGGGTGAAGCGGGAGTCTATGAGCAGTTCTTC.

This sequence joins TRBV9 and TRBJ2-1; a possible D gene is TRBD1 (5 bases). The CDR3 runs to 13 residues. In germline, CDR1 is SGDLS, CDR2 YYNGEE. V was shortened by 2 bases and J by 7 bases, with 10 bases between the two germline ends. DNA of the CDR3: TGTGCCAGCAGCGTCCAGGGCTGGAATGAGCAGTTCTTC. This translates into CASSVQGWNEQFF.

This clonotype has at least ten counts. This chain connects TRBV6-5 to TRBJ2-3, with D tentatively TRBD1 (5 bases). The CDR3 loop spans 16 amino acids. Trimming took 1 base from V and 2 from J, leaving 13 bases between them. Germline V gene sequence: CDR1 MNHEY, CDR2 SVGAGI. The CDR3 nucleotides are TGTGCCAGCAGTTACTTTGTAGGACAAGACACAGATACGCAGTATTTT. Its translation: CASSYFVGQDTDTQYF.

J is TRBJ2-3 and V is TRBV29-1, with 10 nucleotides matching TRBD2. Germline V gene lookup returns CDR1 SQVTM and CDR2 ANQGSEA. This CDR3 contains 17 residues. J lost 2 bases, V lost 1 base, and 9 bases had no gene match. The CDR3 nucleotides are TGCAGCGTTGAAGGCCTAGCGGGAGAGGGTGACACAGATACGCAGTATTTT. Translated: CSVEGLAGEGDTDTQYF.

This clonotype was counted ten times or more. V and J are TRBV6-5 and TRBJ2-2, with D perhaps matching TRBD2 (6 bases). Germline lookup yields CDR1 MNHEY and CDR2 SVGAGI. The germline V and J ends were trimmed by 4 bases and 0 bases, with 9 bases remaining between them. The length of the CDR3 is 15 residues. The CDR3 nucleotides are TGTGCCAGCAGTTTAGCGGATGCGAACACCGGGGAGCTGTTTTTT. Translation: CASSLADANTGELFF.

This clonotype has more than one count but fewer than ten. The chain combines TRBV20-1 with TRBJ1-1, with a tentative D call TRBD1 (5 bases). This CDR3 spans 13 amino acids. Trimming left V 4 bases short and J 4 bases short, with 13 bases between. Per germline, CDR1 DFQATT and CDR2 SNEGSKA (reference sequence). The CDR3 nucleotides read TGCAGTGCTAACCCAGGGTTCGGCACTGAAGCTTTCTTT. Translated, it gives CSANPGFGTEAFF.

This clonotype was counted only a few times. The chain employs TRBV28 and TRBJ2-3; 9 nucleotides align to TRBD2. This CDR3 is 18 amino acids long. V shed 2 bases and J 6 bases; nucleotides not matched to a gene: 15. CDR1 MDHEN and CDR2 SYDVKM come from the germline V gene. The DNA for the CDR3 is TGTGCCAGCAGTTTAGGTCCTAGCGGGACGCTCAAACCCGATACGCAGTATTTT. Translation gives CASSLGPSGTLKPDTQYF. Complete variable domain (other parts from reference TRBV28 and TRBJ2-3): DVKVTQSSRYLVKRTGEKVFLECVQDMDHENMFWYRQDPGLGLRLIYFSYDVKMKEKGDIPEGYSVSREKKERFSLILESASTNQTSMYLCASSLGPSGTLKPDTQYFGPGTRLTVL.

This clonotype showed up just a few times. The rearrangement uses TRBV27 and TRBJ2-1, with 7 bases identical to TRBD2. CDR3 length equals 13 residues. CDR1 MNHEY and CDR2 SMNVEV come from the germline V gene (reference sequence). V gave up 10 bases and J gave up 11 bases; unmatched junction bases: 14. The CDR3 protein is CATLSPGLIKQFF. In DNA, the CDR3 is TGTGCCACCCTCTCCCCGGGACTAATTAAGCAGTTCTTC.

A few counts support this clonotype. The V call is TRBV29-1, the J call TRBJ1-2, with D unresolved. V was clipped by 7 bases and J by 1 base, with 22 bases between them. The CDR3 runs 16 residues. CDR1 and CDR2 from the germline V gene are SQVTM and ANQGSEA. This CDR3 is CSASPGLESNNYGYTF. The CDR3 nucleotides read TGCAGCGCCTCCCCGGGCCTGGAGTCAAATAACTATGGCTACACCTTC.

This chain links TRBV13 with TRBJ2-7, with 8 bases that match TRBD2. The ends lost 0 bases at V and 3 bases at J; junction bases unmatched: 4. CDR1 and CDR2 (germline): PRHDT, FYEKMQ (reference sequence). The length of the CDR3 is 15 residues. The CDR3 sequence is CASSLGAGTSYEQYF. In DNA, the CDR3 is TGTGCCAGCAGCTTAGGGGCCGGGACTAGCTACGAGCAGTACTTC.

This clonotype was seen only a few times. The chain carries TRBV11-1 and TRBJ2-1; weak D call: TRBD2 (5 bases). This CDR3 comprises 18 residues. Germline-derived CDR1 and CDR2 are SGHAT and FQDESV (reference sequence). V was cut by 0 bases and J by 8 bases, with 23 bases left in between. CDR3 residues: CASSLAWRLAIPPDEQFF. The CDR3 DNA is TGTGCCAGCAGCTTAGCTTGGAGGTTGGCCATCCCCCCAGATGAGCAGTTCTTC.

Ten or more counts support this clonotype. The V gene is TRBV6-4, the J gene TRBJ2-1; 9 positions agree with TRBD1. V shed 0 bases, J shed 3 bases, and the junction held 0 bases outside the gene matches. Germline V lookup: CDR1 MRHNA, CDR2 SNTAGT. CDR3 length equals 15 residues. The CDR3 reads CASSDSTGGYNEQFF. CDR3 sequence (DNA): TGTGCCAGCAGTGACTCGACAGGGGGCTACAATGAGCAGTTCTTC.

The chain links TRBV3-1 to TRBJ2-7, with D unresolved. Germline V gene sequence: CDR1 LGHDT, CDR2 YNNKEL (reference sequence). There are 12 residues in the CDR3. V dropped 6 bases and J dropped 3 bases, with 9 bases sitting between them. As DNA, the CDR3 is TGTGCCAGCAGAGGCAGGAGCTACGAGCAGTACTTC. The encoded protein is CASRGRSYEQYF.

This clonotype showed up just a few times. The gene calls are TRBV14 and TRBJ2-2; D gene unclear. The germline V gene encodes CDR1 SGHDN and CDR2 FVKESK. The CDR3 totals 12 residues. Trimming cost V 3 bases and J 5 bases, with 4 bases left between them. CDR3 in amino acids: CASSHLTGELFF. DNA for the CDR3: TGTGCCAGCAGCCACTTGACCGGGGAGCTGTTTTTT.

The CDR3: CASSFASYNEQFF. Here the CDR3 DNA reads TGCGCCAGCAGCTTTGCAAGCTACAATGAGCAGTTCTTC. This sequence joins TRBV5-1 and TRBJ2-1; D is unresolved. In germline, CDR1 is SGHRS, CDR2 YFSETQ. The CDR3 consists of 13 residues. The germline V and J ends were trimmed by 2 bases and 3 bases, with 6 bases remaining between them.

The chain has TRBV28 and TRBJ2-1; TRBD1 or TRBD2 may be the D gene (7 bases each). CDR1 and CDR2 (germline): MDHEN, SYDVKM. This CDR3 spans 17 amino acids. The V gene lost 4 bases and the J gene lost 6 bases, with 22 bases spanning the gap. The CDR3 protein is CASSSLTSGRGPNEQFF. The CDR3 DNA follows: TGTGCCAGCAGTTCGCTGACTTCAGGGAGGGGGCCCAATGAGCAGTTCTTC.

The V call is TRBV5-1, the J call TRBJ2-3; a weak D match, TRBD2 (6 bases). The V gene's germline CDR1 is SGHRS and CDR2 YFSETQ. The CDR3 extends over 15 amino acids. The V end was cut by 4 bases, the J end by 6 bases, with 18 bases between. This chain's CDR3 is CASSTGTPEGDTQYF. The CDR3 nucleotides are TGCGCCAGCAGCACCGGGACTCCGGAGGGGGATACGCAGTATTTT.